These 25 T cell receptor beta chains originate from one sample sequenced in a study of cytomegalovirus exposure and HLA in healthy donors (dated by TCRdb to 2017 to 2019). The library came from the immunoSEQ multiplex PCR assay. For the multiplex PCR, a mixture combining 60 forward primers for TCR Vbeta segments and 13 reverse primers for TCR Jbeta segments was used. The source is immuneACCESS, and TCRdb retained only in-frame sequences with V and J called. Part of the clones is not carried over; for the studies checked, unresolved V genes explain less than half of this, and the remainder is unexplained. Across this sample there are some 170,000 clones, with approximately 80% seen only once. The top ten clonotypes cover roughly 9.7% of the sample. The sequencing sample was made of PBMCs. The receptors stem from a man aged 18 to 30 in good health and CMV-seropositive.

This chain links TRBV7-9 with TRBJ2-3, with D maybe TRBD1 (6 bases). The V gene lost 5 bases and the J gene lost 4 bases, with 10 bases spanning the gap. CDR1 and CDR2 from the germline V gene are SEHNR and FQNEAQ (reference sequence). The CDR3 length is 13 residues. CDR3 region: CASSATGPDTQYF. In nucleotides, the CDR3 is TGTGCCAGCAGCGCCACAGGGCCAGATACGCAGTATTTT.

The rearrangement joins TRBV15 to TRBJ2-7; D is perhaps TRBD2 (5 bases). Trimming pared 3 bases from V and 4 bases from J, leaving 13 bases between. Germline CDR1 is LNHNV and CDR2 is YYDKDF (reference sequence). The CDR3 length is 14 residues. The DNA of the CDR3 is TGTGCCACCAGCAGGCGAGGGATTCAATACGAGCAGTACTTC. Translation: CATSRRGIQYEQYF.

The rearrangement joins TRBV5-1 to TRBJ2-5; TRBD1 matches 10 bases. The CDR3 is made up of 17 amino acids. Germline V CDR1 and CDR2: SGHRS, YFSETQ. Losses at the gene ends were 1 base for V and 4 bases for J; bases not matched to a gene: 10. In DNA form, the CDR3 reads TGCGCCAGCAGCTTGTATGGACAGGGGGTTTTTGTAGAGACCCAGTACTTC. Residues: CASSLYGQGVFVETQYF.

The chain has TRBV27 and TRBJ2-6, with D maybe TRBD2 (6 bases). Germline CDR1 MNHEY, CDR2 SMNVEV (reference sequence). The CDR3 totals 22 residues. V was clipped by 2 bases and J by 0 bases, with 26 bases between them. CDR3 nucleotides: TGTGCCAGCAGTTTAGGAGGGTACGGTGGTTTGGGGATCCACTCTGGGGCCAACGTCCTGACTTTC. Its protein is CASSLGGYGGLGIHSGANVLTF.

This sequence joins TRBV2 and TRBJ2-7, with no clear D. The ends were cut back, 5 bases at V and 4 bases at J, with 15 bases in the middle. CDR3 length: 14 amino acids. In germline, CDR1 is SNHLY, CDR2 FYNNEI. CDR3 DNA sequence: TGTGCCAGCAGTCGCACACCGGAGATATACGAGCAGTACTTC. Protein: CASSRTPEIYEQYF.

Concerning this clone: Compared with germline, one end of the junction differs, possibly owing to a read error. This chain joins TRBV11-2 and TRBJ2-3; 7 positions match TRBD1. The CDR3 consists of 17 residues. Germline values: CDR1 SGHAT, CDR2 FQNNGV. CDR3 nucleotides: TGTGCCAGCAACTTAGGTTGGACAGGAACCTCCACAGATACGCAGTATTTT. It codes for CASNLGWTGTSTDTQYF.

V gene TRBV14 combines with J gene TRBJ2-4; a possible D gene is TRBD1 (5 bases). The CDR3 spans 14 residues. Trimming shortened V by 3 bases and J by 0 bases, and 6 bases separated the two germline ends. Germline V gene sequence: CDR1 SGHDN, CDR2 FVKESK. This chain's CDR3 is CASSQTAAKNIQYF. In nucleotides, the CDR3 is TGTGCCAGCAGCCAGACAGCAGCCAAAAACATTCAGTACTTC.

This sequence joins TRBV19 and TRBJ2-1; the D is unclear. CDR3 length: 12 amino acids. The germline V gene encodes CDR1 LNHDA and CDR2 SQIVND (reference sequence). Trimming stripped 10 bases from V and 10 bases from J, with 17 bases between. This chain's CDR3 is CATKDIGLEQFF. The CDR3 DNA reads TGTGCCACCAAAGACATAGGTTTGGAGCAGTTCTTC.

In DNA, the CDR3 is TGCGCCAGCAGCGACTCTACCAGGGCTCCTAATGAAAAACTGTTTTTT. Translation gives CASSDSTRAPNEKLFF. The chain links TRBV5-1 to TRBJ1-4, with a weak D call TRBD1 (5 bases). The CDR3 length is 16 residues. CDR1 SGHRS and CDR2 YFSETQ come from the germline V gene. Trimming shortened V by 4 bases and J by 3 bases, and 16 bases separated the two germline ends.

The chain carries TRBV20-1 and TRBJ2-7; D is perhaps TRBD1 (5 bases). Germline assignment: CDR1 DFQATT and CDR2 SNEGSKA (reference sequence). The CDR3 length is 11 residues. The CDR3 nucleotides are TGCAGCGTACAGGAGTCCTACGAGCAGTACTTC. It translates to CSVQESYEQYF.

This chain connects TRBV7-3 to TRBJ2-7; D may be TRBD1 (5 bases). CDR1 SGHTA and CDR2 FQGTGA come from the germline V gene. V lost 3 bases and J 6 bases, leaving 15 bases between the germline ends. This CDR3 has 14 amino acids. CDR3 protein: CASSLAQGNGEQYF. In nucleotides, the CDR3 is TGTGCCAGCAGCTTGGCCCAGGGCAACGGCGAGCAGTACTTC.

This clone was counted a few times. A read error may produce the germline difference seen at one junction end. The chain combines TRBV7-3 with TRBJ1-1, with TRBD1 matching 8 bases. The CDR3 spans 16 residues. Per germline, CDR1 SGHTA and CDR2 FQGTGA. The CDR3 spells CASSPNGQGLKTEAFF. DNA of the CDR3: TGTGCCAGCAGCCCGAACGGACAGGGACTGAAAACTGAAGCTTTCTTT. Using reference TRBV7-3 and TRBJ1-1 for the parts outside the CDR3, the full variable domain is GAGVSQTPSNKVTEKGKYVELRCDPISGHTALYWYRQSLGQGPEFLIYFQGTGAADDSGLPNDRFFAVRPEGSVSTLKIQRTERGDSAVYLCASSPNGQGLKTEAFFGQGTRLTVV.

The chain uses TRBV19 and TRBJ1-6; 7 bases agree with TRBD1. J lost 6 bases, V lost 5 bases, and 7 bases had no gene match. CDR1 LNHDA and CDR2 SQIVND come from the germline V gene (reference sequence). CDR3 length equals 15 residues. CDR3 residues: CASSLRQGLNSPLHF. CDR3 DNA sequence: TGTGCCAGTAGTTTACGACAGGGACTTAATTCACCCCTCCACTTT.

The chain combines TRBV7-6 with TRBJ2-7; D is possibly TRBD2 (5 bases). CDR1 is SGHVS, CDR2 FNYEAQ, per germline. CDR3 length: 15 residues. Trimming removed 1 base at V and 3 bases at J, with 13 bases between. CDR3 nucleotide sequence: TGTGCCAGCAGCTTAGGGGCAGGTGACTACTACGAGCAGTACTTC. It translates to CASSLGAGDYYEQYF.

The chain carries TRBV9 and TRBJ2-5, with 9 bases that match TRBD1. The tail of the sequence fits TRBJ2-7 better, so the J call may be wrong. The germline V gene encodes CDR1 SGDLS and CDR2 YYNGEE. The CDR3 extends over 15 amino acids. The CDR3 is CASSDRDRASYEQYF. The CDR3 DNA is TGTGCCAGCAGCGACCGGGACAGGGCCTCCTACGAGCAGTACTTC.

The V call is TRBV9, the J call TRBJ2-4; 9 bases are a match to TRBD1. Germline lookup yields CDR1 SGDLS and CDR2 YYNGEE. The V gene end was trimmed by 5 bases and the J gene end by 0 bases; junction bases not matched to a gene: 3. CDR3 length: 15 amino acids. CDR3 bases: TGTGCCAGCAGTGGACAGGGGTTAGCCAAAAACATTCAGTACTTC. The encoded protein is CASSGQGLAKNIQYF. Using reference TRBV9 and TRBJ2-4 for the parts outside the CDR3, the full variable domain is DSGVTQTPKHLITATGQRVTLRCSPRSGDLSVYWYQQSLDQGLQFLIQYYNGEERAKGNILERFSAQQFPDLHSELNLSSLELGDSALYFCASSGQGLAKNIQYFGAGTRLSVL.

The chain carries TRBV11-3 and TRBJ2-7, with TRBD2 identical over 7 bases. Germline V gene data show CDR1 as SGHNT and CDR2 as YENEEA. The CDR3 covers 13 residues. V trimming: 1 base; J trimming: 7 bases; junction bases outside the gene matches: 4. The CDR3 nucleotides read TGTGCCAGCAGCTTAGTCCCGGGGGGAGAGCAGTACTTC. This gives the protein CASSLVPGGEQYF.

V and J are TRBV25-1 and TRBJ2-7, with 7 bases that match TRBD1. CDR1 MGHDK and CDR2 SYGVNS come from the germline V gene. The CDR3 runs 14 residues. The junction had 4 bases not matched to a gene; V was cut back by 3 bases and J by 2 bases. The DNA for the CDR3 is TGTGCCAGCAGTGACCCGGGACAGACCTACGAGCAGTACTTC. It yields the protein CASSDPGQTYEQYF.

This clone showed up just a few times. At one boundary the junction diverges from the germline segment, which might be a read error. The CDR3 loop is CSSSPNRGAFF. The CDR3 DNA sequence: TGTTCCAGCAGTCCAAACAGGGGAGCTTTCTTT. The chain joins TRBV7-9 to TRBJ1-1; 7 bases fit TRBD1. The CDR3 extends over 11 amino acids. Looked up from germline, CDR1 is SEHNR and CDR2 is FQNEAQ (reference sequence).

Details on this clone: The same CDR3 is also encoded by other DNA sequences in this sample. The chain couples TRBV7-9 to TRBJ1-5; D remains ambiguous. The CDR3 has 14 residues. The germline V gene encodes CDR1 SEHNR and CDR2 FQNEAQ (reference sequence). Trimming left V 5 bases short and J 4 bases short, with 12 bases between. The DNA for the CDR3 is TGTGCCAGCAGCCCGGGAGATCTTAATCAGCCCCAGCATTTT. It translates to CASSPGDLNQPQHF.

CDR3 protein: CASSPQGADTQYF. The CDR3 DNA sequence: TGTGCCAGCTCACCACAGGGGGCGGATACGCAGTATTTT. V usage is TRBV18 and J usage is TRBJ2-3; 7 nucleotides line up with TRBD1. Germline V gene lookup returns CDR1 KGHSH and CDR2 LQKENI. The CDR3 runs 13 residues. V shed 1 base, J shed 6 bases, and the junction held 1 base outside the gene matches. Drawing the rest from reference TRBV18 and TRBJ2-3, the complete variable domain is NAGVMQNPRHLVRRRGQEARLRCSPMKGHSHVYWYRQLPEEGLKFMVYLQKENIIDESGMPKERFSAEFPKEGPSILRIQQVVRGDSAAYFCASSPQGADTQYFGPGTRLTVL.

This chain uses TRBV2 with TRBJ2-1; tentatively, D is TRBD2 (7 bases). CDR1 is SNHLY, CDR2 FYNNEI, per germline. The ends were cut back, 5 bases at V and 6 bases at J, with 14 bases in the middle. The length of the CDR3 is 14 residues. CDR3 in amino acids: CASSFNREGNEQFF. In nucleotides, the CDR3 is TGTGCCAGCAGTTTTAACAGGGAGGGCAATGAGCAGTTCTTC.

The gene calls are TRBV6-5 and TRBJ1-2; 7 bases line up with TRBD1. Trimming cost V 6 bases and J 3 bases; bases outside gene matches: 4. CDR1 is MNHEY, CDR2 SVGAGI, per germline. The CDR3 sequence is 13 residues long. CDR3 DNA: TGTGCCAGCAGCCGGGACAGATACTATGGCTACACCTTC. Translation gives CASSRDRYYGYTF.

The chain employs TRBV18 and TRBJ2-7, with 15 bases matching TRBD2. J lost 3 bases, V lost 2 bases, and 2 bases had no gene match. Per the germline V gene, CDR1 is KGHSH and CDR2 is LQKENI. The CDR3 totals 16 residues. In nucleotides, the CDR3 is TGTGCCAGCTCACCAAGGGGACTAGCGGGAGGCTACGAGCAGTACTTC. Translated, it gives CASSPRGLAGGYEQYF.

This chain uses TRBV2 with TRBJ1-4; 8 nucleotides align to TRBD1. The V gene's germline CDR1 is SNHLY and CDR2 FYNNEI. The CDR3 has 18 residues. After removal of 5 bases from V and 8 bases from J, the junction contained 19 bases not matched to a gene. The CDR3 region is CASSTPGQGFVLREKLFF. DNA of the CDR3: TGTGCCAGCAGTACACCAGGACAGGGTTTCGTTCTGAGGGAAAAACTGTTTTTT.